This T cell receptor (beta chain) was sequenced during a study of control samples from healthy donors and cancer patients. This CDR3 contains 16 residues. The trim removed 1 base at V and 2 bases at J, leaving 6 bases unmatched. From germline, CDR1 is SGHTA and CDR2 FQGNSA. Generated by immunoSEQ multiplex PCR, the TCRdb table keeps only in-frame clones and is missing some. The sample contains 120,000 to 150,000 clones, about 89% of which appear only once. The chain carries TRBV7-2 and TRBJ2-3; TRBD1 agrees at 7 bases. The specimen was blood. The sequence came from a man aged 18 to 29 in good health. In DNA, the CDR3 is TGTGCCAGCAGCTTAGACGCACAGGGGTCCACAGATACGCAGTATTTT. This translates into CASSLDAQGSTDTQYF. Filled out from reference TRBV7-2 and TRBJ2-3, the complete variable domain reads GAGVSQSPSNKVTEKGKDVELRCDPISGHTALYWYRQSLGQGLEFLIYFQGNSAPDKSGLPSDRFSAERTGGSVSTLTIQRTQQEDSAVYLCASSLDAQGSTDTQYFGPGTRLTVL.